This T cell receptor beta chain was identified during a study of cytomegalovirus exposure and HLA in healthy donors. Study observations and caveats: Most CMV-associated TCR beta chains appeared HLA-restricted in a later analysis.

The germline V gene has CDR1 GTSNPN and CDR2 SVGIG (reference sequence). Losses at the gene ends were 2 bases for V and 8 bases for J; bases not matched to a gene: 18. The CDR3 is made up of 17 amino acids. Primers: 60 Vbeta forward and 13 Jbeta reverse. Libraries were prepared by immunoSEQ multiplex PCR; TCRdb keeps only in-frame clonotypes and omits some of them. Found here are 53,000 or so clones; the top ten clones hold about 6%. As regards this clone: What it recognizes is unknown.

This clonotype originated in a male donor in good health and CMV-seropositive. V gene TRBV30 combines with J gene TRBJ2-1; 7 positions agree with TRBD2. The material sequenced was PBMCs. In DNA form, the CDR3 reads TGTGCCTGGAGTCAGCTCGGCGGGGGTGAAGAGACGGATGAGCAGTTCTTC. Translating it yields CAWSQLGGGEETDEQFF.